This entry describes one T cell receptor beta chain. The data originate from a study of shared clonotypes between healthy human individuals. The method was immunoSEQ multiplex PCR; TCRdb's version includes in-frame clones alone and lacks a portion of them. The table has some 630,000 clones, 55% to 75% seen once. CDR3 size: 15 residues. Between the trimmed V and J ends, which lost 1 base and 1 base, there was a span of 8 bases. Per the germline V gene, CDR1 is SGHVS and CDR2 is FQNEAQ. The rearrangement joins TRBV7-8 to TRBJ1-5; D unresolved. The sequencing sample was made of memory CD4+ T cells sorted from blood. Sample subset: CD45RA-negative fraction. The TCR was taken from a woman in her twenties or thirties in good health. In DNA form, the CDR3 reads TGTGCCAGCAGCTTAGGATTTCGAAGCAATCAGCCCCAGCATTTT. Amino acids: CASSLGFRSNQPQHF.